This paragraph reports one T cell receptor (beta chain). Its antigen is not identified. This specimen belongs to a study of CXCR3-negative and CXCR3-positive naive CD8 T cells. Study results and limitations: The authors found comparable surface CD5 between naive subsets and inferred TCR strength from TRB CDR3 properties.

Each TRB cDNA library was prepared by 5' RACE (with UMI labels). TCRdb re-called the 5' RACE reads; every CDR3 protein appears as one record, without DNA. The listing records approximately 53,000 distinct CDR3 sequences. At 300,000 cells each, triplicate sorts were carried out for each CD8+ T cell subset. The sequencing sample was made of memory CD8+ T cells from blood. This clonotype originated in a human donor in good health. Some clones in this sample may be carry-over from other donors' samples.

The CDR3 protein is CATHLSGGASEQFF. This chain uses TRBV7-9 with TRBJ2-1; TCRdb's D call of TRBD1 is untestable without DNA. The CDR3 runs to 14 residues. Germline assignment: CDR1 SEHNR and CDR2 FQNEAQ (reference sequence). The full variable domain, its missing parts supplied by reference TRBV7-9 and TRBJ2-1, is DTGVSQNPRHKITKRGQNVTFRCDPISEHNRLYWYRQTLGQGPEFLTYFQNEAQLEKSRLLSDRFSAERPKGSFSTLEIQRTEQGDSAMYLCATHLSGGASEQFFGPGTRLTVL.